These 18 T cell receptor beta chains came from one sample sequenced in a study of cytomegalovirus exposure and HLA in healthy donors. The PCR ran on 60 Vbeta and 13 Jbeta primers. The method was immunoSEQ multiplex PCR; TCRdb's version includes in-frame clones alone and lacks a portion of them. Seen here are roughly 120,000 clones, approximately 81% observed once, and the top ten hold roughly 2%. Sequencing input: PBMCs. These receptor sequences come from a man aged 18 to 30 in good health and CMV-seronegative.

The J gene is TRBJ2-1, the V gene TRBV6-6; 10 bases map to TRBD2. J was trimmed by 7 bases and V by 10 bases; bases with no gene match: 10. The CDR3 has 14 residues. The germline gives CDR1 MNHNY, CDR2 SVGAGI (reference sequence). The CDR3 DNA reads TGTGCCACCCAAGCGGGAGGGCCGATAAATGAGCAGTTCTTC. Translated: CATQAGGPINEQFF.

V and J are TRBV9 and TRBJ1-5, with D possibly TRBD1 on 5 matching bases. The CDR3 runs to 14 residues. Germline loops: CDR1 SGDLS, CDR2 YYNGEE. Trimming pared 4 bases from V and 0 bases from J, leaving 8 bases between. This chain's CDR3 is CASSLGHSNQPQHF. The CDR3 region has the DNA TGTGCCAGCAGCCTCGGACATAGCAATCAGCCCCAGCATTTT.

The chain couples TRBV4-1 to TRBJ1-2; D not certain. Trimming pared 1 base from V and 0 bases from J, leaving 6 bases between. Germline CDR1 is MGHRA and CDR2 is YSYEKL. The CDR3 length is 14 residues. The CDR3 reads CASSQGGTNYGYTF. The CDR3 DNA reads as TGCGCCAGCAGCCAAGGAGGGACTAACTATGGCTACACCTTC.

The chain is built from TRBV18 and TRBJ2-7; possible D gene TRBD2, 6 bases. CDR1 is KGHSH and CDR2 is LQKENI in the germline V gene. The CDR3 is 15 residues long. Trimming stripped 4 bases from V and 0 bases from J, with 13 bases between. The CDR3 sequence is CASSRTSFSSYEQYV. CDR3 nucleotide sequence: TGTGCCAGCTCACGAACTAGCTTCAGCTCCTACGAGCAGTACGTC.

The gene calls are TRBV19 and TRBJ2-7; TRBD1 agrees at 7 bases. Germline loops: CDR1 LNHDA, CDR2 SQIVND (reference sequence). The trim removed 1 base at V and 2 bases at J, leaving 2 bases unmatched. The CDR3 has 14 amino acids. The CDR3 region is CASSIGDRTYEQYF. The CDR3 DNA reads TGTGCCAGTAGTATAGGGGACAGAACCTACGAGCAGTACTTC.

V and J are TRBV7-3 and TRBJ2-3, with a possible D match to TRBD2 (6 bases). This CDR3 is built from 15 residues. Germline V gene lookup returns CDR1 SGHTA and CDR2 FQGTGA. The V end lost 3 bases, the J end lost 0 bases, and 10 bases lay between the germline ends. The CDR3: CASSLLSGSTDTQYF. The CDR3, as DNA: TGTGCCAGCAGCTTGTTAAGCGGGAGCACAGATACGCAGTATTTT.

This chain links TRBV5-1 with TRBJ2-7; 9 bases are a match to TRBD2. CDR3 length: 15 amino acids. V dropped 0 bases and J dropped 3; count of bases not matched to a gene: 4. The germline V gene encodes CDR1 SGHRS and CDR2 YFSETQ. CDR3 nucleotide sequence: TGCGCCAGCAGCTTGGTGGCGGGAGGGCACTACGAGCAGTACGTC. This encodes CASSLVAGGHYEQYV.

This clone was observed a few times. The chain has TRBV4-1 and TRBJ2-7; TRBD2 matches at 9 bases. V was clipped by 3 bases and J by 2 bases; unmatched bases: 8. This CDR3 comprises 16 residues. CDR1 MGHRA and CDR2 YSYEKL come from the germline V gene. CDR3 nucleotides: TGCGCCAGCAGCCACACAATAGCGGGAGTAACCTACGAGCAGTACTTC. Translating gives CASSHTIAGVTYEQYF.

The chain combines TRBV11-2 with TRBJ2-1, with TRBD1 identical over 9 bases. The CDR3 sequence is 14 residues long. Trimming at V came to 4 bases and at J to 3 bases, leaving 1 base not matched to a gene. Germline-derived CDR1 and CDR2 are SGHAT and FQNNGV. The chain's CDR3 is CASSSGQGYNEQFF. DNA of the CDR3: TGTGCCAGCAGCTCGGGACAGGGCTACAATGAGCAGTTCTTC.

This chain connects TRBV30 to TRBJ2-5; D perhaps matches TRBD2 (6 bases). CDR3 length: 15 residues. The V end was cut by 4 bases, the J end by 4 bases, with 19 bases between. Germline loops: CDR1 GTSNPN, CDR2 SVGIG (reference sequence). CDR3 protein: CAWIPGALMGETQYF. The CDR3 DNA is TGTGCCTGGATCCCGGGAGCGCTGATGGGAGAGACCCAGTACTTC.

This clone appeared a few times. The V gene is TRBV13, the J gene TRBJ1-1, with 8 bases that match TRBD1. Germline V gene data show CDR1 as PRHDT and CDR2 as FYEKMQ (reference sequence). The CDR3 extends over 14 amino acids. The V and J ends lost 5 bases and 8 bases, in that order; junction bases with no gene match: 10. CDR3 amino acids: CASSPRSDRGEAFF. The CDR3 nucleotides are TGTGCCAGCAGCCCGAGGTCCGACAGGGGAGAAGCTTTCTTT. Looking up the rest from reference TRBV13 and TRBJ1-1 gives the full variable domain: AAGVIQSPRHLIKEKRETATLKCYPIPRHDTVYWYQQGPGQDPQFLISFYEKMQSDKGSIPDRFSAQQFSDYHSELNMSSLELGDSALYFCASSPRSDRGEAFFGQGTRLTVV.

The chain uses TRBV7-3 and TRBJ2-1; 11 bases fit TRBD2. Germline V gene lookup returns CDR1 SGHTA and CDR2 FQGTGA. The CDR3 length is 17 residues. Losses at the gene ends were 4 bases for V and 5 bases for J; bases not matched to a gene: 10. CDR3: CASSSRLGTSGNNEQFF. As DNA, the CDR3 is TGTGCCAGCAGCTCCCGTTTGGGGACTAGCGGAAACAATGAGCAGTTCTTC.

Here the CDR3 DNA reads TGTGCCAGCATCAACAGCTCCTACAATGAGCAGTTCTTC. It yields the protein CASINSSYNEQFF. This chain links TRBV7-9 with TRBJ2-1; no reliable D call. V lost 7 bases and J 0 bases, leaving 7 bases between the germline ends. Germline loops: CDR1 SEHNR, CDR2 FQNEAQ (reference sequence). The CDR3 contains 13 residues.

This clone was detected a few times. CDR3 DNA: TGTGCCAGCAGGGAACTGGGGGGGGATGAGCAGTTCTTC. It yields the protein CASRELGGDEQFF. This chain uses TRBV6-5 with TRBJ2-1; TRBD2 agrees at 7 bases. This CDR3 is built from 13 residues. Germline V gene data show CDR1 as MNHEY and CDR2 as SVGAGI. Trimming removed 6 bases from V and 8 bases from J; junction bases left unmatched: 7.

Here the CDR3 reads CASSPGGQLKYNEQFF. The CDR3 region has the DNA TGTGCCAGCAGCCCTGGTGGGCAGCTAAAATACAATGAGCAGTTCTTC. The chain is built from TRBV5-4 and TRBJ2-1; D is ambiguous. Germline V lookup: CDR1 SGHNT, CDR2 YYREEE (reference sequence). CDR3 length: 16 amino acids. The V gene lost 4 bases and the J gene lost 4 bases, with 18 bases spanning the gap.

The chain combines TRBV6-1 with TRBJ1-4, with D uncertain. The CDR3 consists of 11 residues. Germline assignment: CDR1 MNHNS and CDR2 SASEGT. Trimming cost V 8 bases and J 6 bases, with 7 bases left between them. CDR3 sequence: CASARDEKLFF. CDR3 DNA: TGTGCCAGCGCACGGGATGAAAAACTGTTTTTT.

The chain recombines TRBV30 with TRBJ2-1, with 7 bases fitting TRBD2. The length of the CDR3 is 13 residues. Trimming at V came to 4 bases and at J to 10 bases, leaving 10 bases not matched to a gene. Looked up from germline, CDR1 is GTSNPN and CDR2 is SVGIG (reference sequence). CDR3 coding DNA: TGTGCCTGGACCACGGGGGGTAGCGGGGAGCAGTTCTTC. It is translated as CAWTTGGSGEQFF.

V gene TRBV7-9 combines with J gene TRBJ2-1; 12 nucleotides line up with TRBD2. The V gene's germline CDR1 is SEHNR and CDR2 FQNEAQ (reference sequence). J was trimmed by 2 bases and V by 5 bases; bases with no gene match: 13. The CDR3 totals 19 residues. The CDR3 nucleotides are TGTGCCAGCAGCCTGGACCCCGGACTAGCGGGAAGCCCCTACAATGAGCAGTTCTTC. Protein sequence: CASSLDPGLAGSPYNEQFF.